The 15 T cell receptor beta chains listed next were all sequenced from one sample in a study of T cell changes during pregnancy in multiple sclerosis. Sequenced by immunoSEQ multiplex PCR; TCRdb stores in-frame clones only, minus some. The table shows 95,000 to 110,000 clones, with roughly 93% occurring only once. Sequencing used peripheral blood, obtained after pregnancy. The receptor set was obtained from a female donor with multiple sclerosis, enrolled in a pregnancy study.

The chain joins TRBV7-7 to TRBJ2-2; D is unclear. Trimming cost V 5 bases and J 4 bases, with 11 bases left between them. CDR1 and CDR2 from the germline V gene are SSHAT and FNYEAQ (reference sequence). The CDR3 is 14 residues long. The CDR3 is CASSPSTGTGELFF. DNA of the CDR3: TGTGCCAGCAGCCCATCCACCGGCACCGGGGAGCTGTTTTTT.

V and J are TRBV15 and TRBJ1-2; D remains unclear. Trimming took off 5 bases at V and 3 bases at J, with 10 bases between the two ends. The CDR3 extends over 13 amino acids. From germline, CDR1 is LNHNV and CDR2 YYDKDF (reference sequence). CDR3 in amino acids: CATSARVYYGYTF. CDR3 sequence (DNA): TGTGCCACCAGCGCGAGGGTTTACTATGGCTACACCTTC. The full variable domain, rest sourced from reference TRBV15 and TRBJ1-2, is DAMVIQNPRYQVTQFGKPVTLSCSQTLNHNVMYWYQQKSSQAPKLLFHYYDKDFNNEADTPDNFQSRRPNTSFCFLDIRSPGLGDTAMYLCATSARVYYGYTFGSGTRLTVV.

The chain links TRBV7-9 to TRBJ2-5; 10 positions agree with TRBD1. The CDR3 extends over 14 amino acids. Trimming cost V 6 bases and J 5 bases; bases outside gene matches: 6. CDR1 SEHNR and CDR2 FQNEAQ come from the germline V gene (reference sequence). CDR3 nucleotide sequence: TGTGCCAGCAGAAAGGGACAGGGGATGGAGACCCAGTACTTC. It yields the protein CASRKGQGMETQYF.

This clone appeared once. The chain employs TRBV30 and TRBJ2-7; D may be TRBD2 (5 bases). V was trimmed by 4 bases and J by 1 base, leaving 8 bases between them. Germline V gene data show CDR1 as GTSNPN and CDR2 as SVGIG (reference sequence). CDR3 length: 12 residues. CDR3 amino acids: CAWTPGSYEQYF. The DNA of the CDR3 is TGTGCCTGGACCCCGGGATCCTACGAGCAGTACTTC.

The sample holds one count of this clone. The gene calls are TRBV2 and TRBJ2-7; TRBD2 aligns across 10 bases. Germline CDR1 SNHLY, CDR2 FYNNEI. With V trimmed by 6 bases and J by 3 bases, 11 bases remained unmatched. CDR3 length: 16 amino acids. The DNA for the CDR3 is TGTGCCAGCAGACTAGCGGGATCGACACTTGACTACGAGCAGTACTTC. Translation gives CASRLAGSTLDYEQYF.

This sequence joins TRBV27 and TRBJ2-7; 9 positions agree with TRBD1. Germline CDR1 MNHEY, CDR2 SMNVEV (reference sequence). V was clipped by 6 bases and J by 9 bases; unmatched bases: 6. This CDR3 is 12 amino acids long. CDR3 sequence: CASRQGATRQYF. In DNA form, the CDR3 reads TGTGCCAGCAGACAGGGGGCGACTCGGCAGTACTTC.

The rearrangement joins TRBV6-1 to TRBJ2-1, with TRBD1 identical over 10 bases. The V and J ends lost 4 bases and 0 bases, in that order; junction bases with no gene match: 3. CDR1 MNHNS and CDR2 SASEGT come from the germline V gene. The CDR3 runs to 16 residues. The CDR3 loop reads CASSVGQGNSYNEQFF. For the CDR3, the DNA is TGTGCCAGCAGTGTGGGACAGGGGAACTCCTACAATGAGCAGTTCTTC.

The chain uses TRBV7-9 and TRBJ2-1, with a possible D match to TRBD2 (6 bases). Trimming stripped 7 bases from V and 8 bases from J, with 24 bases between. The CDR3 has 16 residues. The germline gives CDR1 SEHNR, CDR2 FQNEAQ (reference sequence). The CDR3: CASTPGGGDVVDEQFF. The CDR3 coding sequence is TGTGCCAGCACCCCAGGCGGAGGGGACGTGGTCGATGAGCAGTTCTTC.

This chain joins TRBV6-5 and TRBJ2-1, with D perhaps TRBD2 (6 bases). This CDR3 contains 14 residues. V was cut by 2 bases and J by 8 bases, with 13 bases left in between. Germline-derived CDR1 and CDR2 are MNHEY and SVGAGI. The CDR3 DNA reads TGTGCCAGCAGTTACGCGTATCGGAGGGATGAGCAGTTCTTC. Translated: CASSYAYRRDEQFF.

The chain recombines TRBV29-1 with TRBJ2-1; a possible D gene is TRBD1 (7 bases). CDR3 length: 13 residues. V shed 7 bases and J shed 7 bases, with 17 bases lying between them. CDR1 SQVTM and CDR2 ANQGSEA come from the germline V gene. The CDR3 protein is CSAEGQKENEQFF. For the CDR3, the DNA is TGCAGCGCGGAGGGACAGAAAGAGAATGAGCAGTTCTTC.

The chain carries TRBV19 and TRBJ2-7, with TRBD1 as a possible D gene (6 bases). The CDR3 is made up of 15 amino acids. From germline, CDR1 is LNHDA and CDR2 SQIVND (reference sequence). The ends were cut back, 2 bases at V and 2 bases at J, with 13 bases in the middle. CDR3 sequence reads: CASSIQSRGPYEQYF. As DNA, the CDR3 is TGTGCCAGTAGTATACAGTCCAGGGGTCCCTACGAGCAGTACTTC.

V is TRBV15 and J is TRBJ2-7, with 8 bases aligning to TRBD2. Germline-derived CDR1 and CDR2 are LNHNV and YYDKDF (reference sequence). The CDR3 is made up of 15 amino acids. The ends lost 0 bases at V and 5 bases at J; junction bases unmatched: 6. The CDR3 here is CATSRDGTRLDEQYF. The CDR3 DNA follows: TGTGCCACCAGCAGAGATGGGACTAGATTGGACGAGCAGTACTTC.

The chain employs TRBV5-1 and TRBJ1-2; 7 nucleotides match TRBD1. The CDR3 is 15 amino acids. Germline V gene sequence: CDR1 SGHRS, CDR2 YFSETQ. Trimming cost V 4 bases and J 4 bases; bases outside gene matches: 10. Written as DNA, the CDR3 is TGCGCCAGCAGCATCCGACCGGGACAGCCCTATGGCTACACCTTC. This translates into CASSIRPGQPYGYTF.

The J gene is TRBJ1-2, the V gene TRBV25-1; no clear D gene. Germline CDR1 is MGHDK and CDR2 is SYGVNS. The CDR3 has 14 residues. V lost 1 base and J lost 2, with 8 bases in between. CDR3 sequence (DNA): TGTGCCAGCAGTGAATCTGTCTCGAACTATGGCTACACCTTC. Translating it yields CASSESVSNYGYTF.

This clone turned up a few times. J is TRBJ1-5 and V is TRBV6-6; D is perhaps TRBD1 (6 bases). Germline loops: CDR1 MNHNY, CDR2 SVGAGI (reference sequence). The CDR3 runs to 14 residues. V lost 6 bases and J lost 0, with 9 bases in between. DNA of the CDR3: TGTGCCAGCAGCGGACAGCTTAGCAATCAGCCCCAGCATTTT. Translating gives CASSGQLSNQPQHF.